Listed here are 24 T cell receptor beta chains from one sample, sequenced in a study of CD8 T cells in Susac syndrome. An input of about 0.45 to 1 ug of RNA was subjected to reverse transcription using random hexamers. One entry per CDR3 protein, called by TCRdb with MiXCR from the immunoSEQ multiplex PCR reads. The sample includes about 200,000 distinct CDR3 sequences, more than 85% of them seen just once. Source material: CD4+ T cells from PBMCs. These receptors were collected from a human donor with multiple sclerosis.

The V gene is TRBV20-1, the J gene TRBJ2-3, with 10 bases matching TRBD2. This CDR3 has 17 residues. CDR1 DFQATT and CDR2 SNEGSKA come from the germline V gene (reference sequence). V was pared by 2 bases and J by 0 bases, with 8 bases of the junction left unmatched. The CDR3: CSARRASGGPSTDTQYF. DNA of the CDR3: TGCAGTGCTAGACGGGCTAGCGGGGGACCTAGCACAGATACGCAGTATTTT.

The CDR3 is CASSQDPRADYGYTF. DNA of the CDR3: TGTGCCAGCAGCCAAGATCCACGGGCGGATTATGGCTACACCTTC. The chain recombines TRBV14 with TRBJ1-2, with D uncertain. V was shortened by 0 bases and J by 5 bases, with 13 bases between the two germline ends. Per germline, CDR1 SGHDN and CDR2 FVKESK. The CDR3 totals 15 residues.

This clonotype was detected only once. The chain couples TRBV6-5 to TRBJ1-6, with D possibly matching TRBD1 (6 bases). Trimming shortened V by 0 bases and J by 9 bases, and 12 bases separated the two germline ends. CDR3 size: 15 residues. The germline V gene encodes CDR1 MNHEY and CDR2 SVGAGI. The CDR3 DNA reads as TGTGCCAGCAGTTACTCACAGGGAAAGGGTTCACCCCTCCACTTT. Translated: CASSYSQGKGSPLHF.

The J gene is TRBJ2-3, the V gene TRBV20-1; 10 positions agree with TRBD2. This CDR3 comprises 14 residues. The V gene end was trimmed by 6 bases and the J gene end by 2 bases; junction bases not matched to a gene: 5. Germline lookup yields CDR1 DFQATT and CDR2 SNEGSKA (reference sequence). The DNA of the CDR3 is TGCAGTGCGGAACTAGCGGGGAACACAGATACGCAGTATTTT. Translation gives CSAELAGNTDTQYF.

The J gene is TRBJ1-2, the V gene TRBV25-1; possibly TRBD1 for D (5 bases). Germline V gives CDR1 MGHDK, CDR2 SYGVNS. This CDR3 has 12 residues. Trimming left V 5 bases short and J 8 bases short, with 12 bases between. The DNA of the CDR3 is TGTGCCAGCAGTTCAACAGGAAGCGGCTACACCTTC. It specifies CASSSTGSGYTF.

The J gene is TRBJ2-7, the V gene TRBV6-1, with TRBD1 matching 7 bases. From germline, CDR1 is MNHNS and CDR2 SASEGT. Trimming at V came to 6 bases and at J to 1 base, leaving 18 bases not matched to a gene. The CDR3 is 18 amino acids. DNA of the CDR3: TGTGCCAGCAGCCATAGCGTCCCTTCGACAGGGAGATCCTACGAGCAGTACGTC. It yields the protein CASSHSVPSTGRSYEQYV.

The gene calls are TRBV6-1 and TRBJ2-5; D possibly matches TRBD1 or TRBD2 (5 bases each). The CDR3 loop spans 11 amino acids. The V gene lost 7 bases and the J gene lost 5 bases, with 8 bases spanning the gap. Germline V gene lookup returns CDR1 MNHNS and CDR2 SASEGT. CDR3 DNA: TGTGCCAGCACCAGGGAGGAGACCCAGTACTTC. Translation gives CASTREETQYF.

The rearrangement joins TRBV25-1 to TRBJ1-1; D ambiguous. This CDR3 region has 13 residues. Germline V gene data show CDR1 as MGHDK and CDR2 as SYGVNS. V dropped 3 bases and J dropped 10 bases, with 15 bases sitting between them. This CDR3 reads CASSDQRHRGAFF. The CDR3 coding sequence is TGTGCCAGCAGTGACCAAAGACACCGGGGAGCTTTCTTT.

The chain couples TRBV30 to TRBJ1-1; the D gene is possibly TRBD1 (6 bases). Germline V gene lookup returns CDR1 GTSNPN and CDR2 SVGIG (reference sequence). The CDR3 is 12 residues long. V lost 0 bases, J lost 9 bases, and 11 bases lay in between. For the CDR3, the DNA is TGTGCCTGGAGTGTAGAGGGGGGGAAAGCTTTCTTT. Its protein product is CAWSVEGGKAFF.

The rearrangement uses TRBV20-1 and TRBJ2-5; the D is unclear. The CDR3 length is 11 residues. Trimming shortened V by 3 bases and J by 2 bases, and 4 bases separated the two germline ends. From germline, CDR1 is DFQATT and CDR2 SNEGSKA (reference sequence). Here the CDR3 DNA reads TGCAGTGCTAGCGGTCAAGAGACCCAGTACTTC. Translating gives CSASGQETQYF.

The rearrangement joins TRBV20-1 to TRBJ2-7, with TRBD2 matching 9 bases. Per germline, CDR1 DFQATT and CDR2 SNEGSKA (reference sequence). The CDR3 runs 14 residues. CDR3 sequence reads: CSAGTSWIRSTSSV. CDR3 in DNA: TGCAGTGCGGGGACTAGCTGGATTAGATCTACGAGCAGCGTC.

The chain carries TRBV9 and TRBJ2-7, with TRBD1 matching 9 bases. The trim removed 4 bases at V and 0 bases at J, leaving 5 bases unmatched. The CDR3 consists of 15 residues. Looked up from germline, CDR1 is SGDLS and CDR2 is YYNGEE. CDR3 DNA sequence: TGTGCCAGCAGCATCGGACAGGGGCGCTCCTACGAGCAGTACTTC. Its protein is CASSIGQGRSYEQYF.

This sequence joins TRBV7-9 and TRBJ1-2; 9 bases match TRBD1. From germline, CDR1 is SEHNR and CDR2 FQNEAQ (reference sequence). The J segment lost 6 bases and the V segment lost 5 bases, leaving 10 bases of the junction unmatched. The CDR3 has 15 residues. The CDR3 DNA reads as TGTGCCAGCAGCAGACGGACAGGGGATCAAGATGGCTACACCTTC. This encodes CASSRRTGDQDGYTF. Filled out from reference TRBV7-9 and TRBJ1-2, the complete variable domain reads DTGVSQNPRHKITKRGQNVTFRCDPISEHNRLYWYRQTLGQGPEFLTYFQNEAQLEKSRLLSDRFSAERPKGSFSTLEIQRTEQGDSAMYLCASSRRTGDQDGYTFGSGTRLTVV.

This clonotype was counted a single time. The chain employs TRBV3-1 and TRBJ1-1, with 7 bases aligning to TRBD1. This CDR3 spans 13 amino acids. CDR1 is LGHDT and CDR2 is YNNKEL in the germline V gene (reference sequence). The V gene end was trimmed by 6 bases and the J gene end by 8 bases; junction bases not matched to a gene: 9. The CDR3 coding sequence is TGTGCCAGCAGTCGAACAGGGGTGGTAGAAGCTTTCTTT. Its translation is CASSRTGVVEAFF.

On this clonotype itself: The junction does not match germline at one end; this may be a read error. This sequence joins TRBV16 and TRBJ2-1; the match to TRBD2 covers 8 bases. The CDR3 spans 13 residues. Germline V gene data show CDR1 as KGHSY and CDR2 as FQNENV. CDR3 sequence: CASSPREGMERFF. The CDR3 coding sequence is TGTGCCAGCAGCCCCCGGGAGGGGATGGAGCGGTTCTTC.

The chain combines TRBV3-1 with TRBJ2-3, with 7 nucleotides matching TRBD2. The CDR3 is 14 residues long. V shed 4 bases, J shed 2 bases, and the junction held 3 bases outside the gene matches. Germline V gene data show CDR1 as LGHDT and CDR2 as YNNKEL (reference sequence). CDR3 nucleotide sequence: TGTGCCAGCAGCCGGGGGGGGGTCACAGATACGCAGTATTTT. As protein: CASSRGGVTDTQYF.

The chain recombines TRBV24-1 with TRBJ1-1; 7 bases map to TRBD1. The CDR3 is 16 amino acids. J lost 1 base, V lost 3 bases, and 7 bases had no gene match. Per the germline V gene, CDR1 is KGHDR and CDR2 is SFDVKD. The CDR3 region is CATSDPIGTANTEAFF. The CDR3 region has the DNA TGTGCCACCAGTGATCCAATCGGGACAGCGAACACTGAAGCTTTCTTT.

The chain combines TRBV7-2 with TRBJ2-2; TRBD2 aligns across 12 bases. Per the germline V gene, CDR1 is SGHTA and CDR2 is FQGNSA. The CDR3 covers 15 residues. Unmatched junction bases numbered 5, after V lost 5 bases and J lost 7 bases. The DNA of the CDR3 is TGTGCCAGCAGCCCGCTAGCGGGGGGGGTCGGGGAGCTGTTTTTT. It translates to CASSPLAGGVGELFF.

CDR3 amino acids: CATKTGSSEQFF. In nucleotides, the CDR3 is TGTGCCACTAAGACAGGGTCAAGTGAGCAGTTCTTC. The chain uses TRBV6-5 and TRBJ2-1; 7 bases agree with TRBD1. The germline V gene has CDR1 MNHEY and CDR2 SVGAGI. The CDR3 contains 12 residues. The V and J ends lost 10 bases and 9 bases, in that order; junction bases with no gene match: 9.

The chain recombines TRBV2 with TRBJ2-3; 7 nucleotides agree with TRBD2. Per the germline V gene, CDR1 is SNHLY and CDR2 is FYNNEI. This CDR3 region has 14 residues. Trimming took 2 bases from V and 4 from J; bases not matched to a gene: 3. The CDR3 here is CASSERLAADTQYF. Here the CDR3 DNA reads TGTGCCAGCAGTGAACGCCTAGCGGCAGATACGCAGTATTTT. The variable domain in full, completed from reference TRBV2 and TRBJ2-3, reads EPEVTQTPSHQVTQMGQEVILRCVPISNHLYFYWYRQILGQKVEFLVSFYNNEISEKSEIFDDQFSVERPDGSNFTLKIRSTKLEDSAMYFCASSERLAADTQYFGPGTRLTVL.

As DNA, the CDR3 is TGTGCCAGCTCCCCTGATAGCAATCAGCCCCAGCATTTT. Protein product: CASSPDSNQPQHF. This chain connects TRBV18 to TRBJ1-5; no definite D call. V was pared by 6 bases and J by 0 bases, with 6 bases between. CDR3 length equals 13 residues. Germline CDR1 KGHSH, CDR2 LQKENI.

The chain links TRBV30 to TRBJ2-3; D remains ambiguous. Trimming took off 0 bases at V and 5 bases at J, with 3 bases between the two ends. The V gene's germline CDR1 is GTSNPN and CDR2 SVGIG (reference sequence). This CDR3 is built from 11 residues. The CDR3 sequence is CAWSVLDTQYF. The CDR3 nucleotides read TGTGCCTGGAGTGTATTAGATACGCAGTATTTT.

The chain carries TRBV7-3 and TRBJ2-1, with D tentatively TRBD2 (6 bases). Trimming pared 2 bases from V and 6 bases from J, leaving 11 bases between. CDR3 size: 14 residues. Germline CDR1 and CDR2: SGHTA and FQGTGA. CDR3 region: CASSLAGMINEQFF. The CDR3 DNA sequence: TGTGCCAGCAGCTTAGCGGGGATGATCAATGAGCAGTTCTTC.

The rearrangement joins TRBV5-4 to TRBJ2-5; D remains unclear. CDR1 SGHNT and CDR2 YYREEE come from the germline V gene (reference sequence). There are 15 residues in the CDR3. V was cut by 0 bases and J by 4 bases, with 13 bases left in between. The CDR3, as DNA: TGTGCCAGCAGCTTGGAAGGATTGTTGTTAGAGACCCAGTACTTC. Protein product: CASSLEGLLLETQYF.